The T cell receptor beta chain under discussion was sequenced for a study of blood T cell repertoires in COVID-19. Trimming left V 2 bases short and J 7 bases short, with 12 bases between. The CDR3 consists of 15 residues. Looked up from germline, CDR1 is MNHEY and CDR2 is SMNVEV (reference sequence). The protocol was immunoSEQ multiplex PCR, while the TCRdb copy is restricted to in-frame clones and leaves out a portion. The profile shows 200,000 to 250,000 clones, 80% of them singletons. The chain uses TRBV27 and TRBJ1-6, with D hard to call. The specimen sequenced was peripheral blood. The clonotype comes from a human donor in a cohort sampled during active COVID-19. The CDR3 reads CASSLERRGNSPLHF. The DNA for the CDR3 is TGTGCCAGCAGTTTAGAACGGAGAGGGAATTCACCCCTCCACTTT.